This T cell receptor beta chain was identified during a study of neurological immune-mediated disorders. General study results and limits: HTLV-1-associated myelopathy showed the most TCR clonal expansion; multiple sclerosis the least, below healthy controls.

The time point: longitudinal time-point 2. A total of 2 million PBMCs stored at -80 degrees C provided the unsorted libraries. TCRdb fed the 5' RACE reads into MiXCR, producing one record per CDR3 protein. Here the sample spans about 90,000 distinct CDR3 sequences, less than 15% being singletons. This clonotype was recorded many times. Its target is not known. This clonotype was sampled from a female donor with HTLV-1-associated myelopathy (HAM/TSP). The material sequenced was PBMCs.

The CDR3 region is CAISVAQETQYF. DNA of the CDR3: TGTGCCATCAGTGTGGCGCAAGAGACCCAGTACTTC. This chain uses TRBV10-3 with TRBJ2-5; no clear D. The V end lost 4 bases, the J end lost 2 bases, and 5 bases lay between the germline ends. This CDR3 spans 12 amino acids. Germline V gene lookup returns CDR1 ENHRY and CDR2 SYGVKD.